Listed below are T cell receptor beta chains from one sample, sequenced in a study of human T cells and chemical hapten exposure. TCRdb used MiXCR to reprocess the RACE reads, holding one entry per CDR3 protein. This sample has about 380,000 distinct CDR3 sequences, with more than 4.5% found just once. Sequenced here: whole blood, sampled in connection with sensitization to the hapten diphenylcyclopropenone (DPC). The source is a woman aged 45-65 years with alopecia areata. Some clones in this sample may be carry-over from other donors' samples. The CDR3 runs from the conserved cysteine through the conserved F or W. Each record gives: CDR3 protein, CDR3 DNA, clone size, D gene, V gene, J gene. The D gene is left open where the match is weak. Clone size appears in some rows only: once, few, many, or a class for an expanded clone.

CDR3aa: CASSEYLGAEAFF
CDR3nt: TGTGCCAGCAGCGAGTATCTGGGTGCTGAAGCTTTCTTT
abundance: many
d_gene: NA
v_gene: TRBV6-5
j_gene: TRBJ1-1

CDR3aa: CSATKTGFNTEAFF
CDR3nt: TGCAGTGCTACCAAGACAGGGTTTAACACTGAAGCTTTCTTT
abundance: many
d_gene: TRBD1
v_gene: TRBV20-1
j_gene: TRBJ1-1

CDR3aa: CASRGTGSGHEKLFF
CDR3nt: TGTGCCAGCAGGGGAACAGGGAGTGGCCATGAAAAACTGTTTTTT
abundance: NA
d_gene: NA
v_gene: TRBV14
j_gene: TRBJ1-4

CDR3aa: CASFTGALYGYTF
CDR3nt: TGTGCCAGCTTTACCGGGGCATTATATGGCTACACCTTC
abundance: many
d_gene: NA
v_gene: TRBV2
j_gene: TRBJ1-2

CDR3aa: CASRASRNTEAFF
CDR3nt: TGTGCCAGCAGAGCGAGTAGGAACACTGAAGCTTTCTTT
abundance: few
d_gene: NA
v_gene: TRBV7-3
j_gene: TRBJ1-1

CDR3aa: CASSGLRGSYGYTF
CDR3nt: TGTGCCAGCAGCGGGTTAAGGGGGAGCTATGGCTACACCTTC
abundance: NA
d_gene: NA
v_gene: TRBV9
j_gene: TRBJ1-2

CDR3aa: CASSLSPTYRGPGTDTQYF
CDR3nt: TGTGCCAGCAGTTTATCCCCAACTTACAGGGGGCCAGGCACAGATACGCAGTATTTT
abundance: few
d_gene: TRBD1
v_gene: TRBV27
j_gene: TRBJ2-3

CDR3aa: CASSRDRRTMNTEAFF
CDR3nt: TGTGCCAGCAGTCGGGACCGTCGTACCATGAACACTGAAGCTTTCTTT
abundance: few
d_gene: NA
v_gene: TRBV12-3/TRBV12-4
j_gene: TRBJ1-1

CDR3aa: CASSLGGLGNSPLHF
CDR3nt: TGTGCCAGCAGTTTGGGGGGTTTGGGAAATTCACCCCTCCACTTT
abundance: many
d_gene: NA
v_gene: TRBV12-3/TRBV12-4
j_gene: TRBJ1-6

CDR3aa: CATSQTVSYEQYF
CDR3nt: TGTGCCACCAGTCAAACAGTCTCCTACGAGCAGTACTTC
abundance: few
d_gene: NA
v_gene: TRBV24-1
j_gene: TRBJ2-7

CDR3aa: CSVEDKGYEQYF
CDR3nt: TGCAGCGTTGAAGATAAGGGGTACGAGCAGTACTTC
abundance: NA
d_gene: NA
v_gene: TRBV29-1
j_gene: TRBJ2-7

CDR3aa: CASSYPGARTRDEAFF
CDR3nt: TGTGCCAGCAGCTATCCGGGGGCGCGGACCCGCGATGAAGCTTTCTTT
abundance: many
d_gene: NA
v_gene: TRBV7-9
j_gene: TRBJ1-1

CDR3aa: CASSLGSRMSTDTQYF
CDR3nt: TGTGCCAGCAGCTTAGGGAGTCGGATGAGCACAGATACGCAGTATTTT
abundance: many
d_gene: NA
v_gene: TRBV7-6
j_gene: TRBJ2-3

CDR3aa: CASSLEATNYEQYF
CDR3nt: TGCGCCAGCAGCTTGGAGGCCACCAACTACGAGCAGTACTTC
abundance: NA
d_gene: NA
v_gene: TRBV5-1
j_gene: TRBJ2-7

CDR3aa: CASSVGFGLYEQYF
CDR3nt: TGTGCCAGCAGCGTTGGGTTTGGCCTCTACGAGCAGTACTTC
abundance: few
d_gene: NA
v_gene: TRBV6-6
j_gene: TRBJ2-7